This is a list of T cell receptor beta chains from one sample in a study of beta chain features in type 1 diabetes. Method: immunoSEQ multiplex PCR; TCRdb's copy keeps in-frame clones and lacks some. In the table there are roughly 610,000 clones, around a sixth of which are singletons. The sample taken for sequencing was naive CD4+ T cells from blood. The receptors originated from a man between 18 and 29 years old in good health. The CDR3 runs from the conserved cysteine through the conserved F or W. The order of the fields is clone size, V gene, D gene, J gene, CDR3 DNA, CDR3 protein. The D gene is left open where the match is weak. Clone size is given for some rows only: seen once, a few or many times, or a class if the clone is expanded.

>.|TRBV7-6|.|TRBJ2-7
TGTGCCAGCTCAATCTACGAGCAGTACTTC
CASSIYEQYF
>few|TRBV29-1|.|TRBJ2-7
TGCAGCGTTGAAACGGGAAAAAGTTACGAGCAGTACTTC
CSVETGKSYEQYF
>.|TRBV25-1|.|TRBJ2-1
TGTGCCAGCAGTGAGCCGAATAATGAGCAGTTCTTC
CASSEPNNEQFF
>.|TRBV7-3|.|TRBJ2-3
TGTGCCAGCAGCATAGAAGGGTCTGGCACAGATACGCAGTATTTT
CASSIEGSGTDTQYF
>few|TRBV6-1|.|TRBJ1-2
TGTGCCAGCAGTGAAGCGGCAGCATATGGCTACACCTTC
CASSEAAAYGYTF
>.|TRBV13|TRBD2|TRBJ2-1
TGTGCCAGCAGCCCGAAGACTAGCGGGAGTGGGTGGAATGAGCAGTTCTTC
CASSPKTSGSGWNEQFF
>.|TRBV4-3|TRBD1|TRBJ1-6
TGCGCCAGCAGCCAAGGGGGACAGGGCGGAAATTCACCCCTCCACTTT
CASSQGGQGGNSPLHF
>.|TRBV10-3|TRBD1|TRBJ1-1
TGTGCCATCAGGCGACAGGGGATGGCGAACACTGAAGCTTTCTTT
CAIRRQGMANTEAFF
>.|TRBV5-1|.|TRBJ1-1
TGCGCCAGCAGCTTATCTGCTCGACCGAACACTGAAGCTTTCTTT
CASSLSARPNTEAFF
>.|TRBV5-1|TRBD2|TRBJ2-3
TGCGCCAGCAGCCGCCGGACTAGCGGGGGAGCAGATACGCAGTATTTT
CASSRRTSGGADTQYF
>.|TRBV15|.|TRBJ2-7
TGTGCCACCTCGAGGGGTCTACCCCCTTACTACGAGCAGTACTTC
CATSRGLPPYYEQYF
>.|TRBV18|.|TRBJ2-7
TGTGCCAGCTCACCAAGCGGACATCCCTCCTACGAGCAGTACTTC
CASSPSGHPSYEQYF
>.|TRBV7-2|TRBD2|TRBJ2-1
TGTGCCAGCAGCTTAGAGGGGCGGGAGGGCCTTGAGCAGTTCTTC
CASSLEGREGLEQFF
>.|TRBV13|TRBD1|TRBJ1-2
TGTGCCAGCAGCTCAGCCCGACAGGGGGGAAGGGGCTACACCTTC
CASSSARQGGRGYTF
>few|TRBV23-1|TRBD1|TRBJ2-7
TGCGCCAGCAGATTAGGGGGCAGTACGTCAGGGACGTACGAGCAGTACTTC
CASRLGGSTSGTYEQYF
>.|TRBV28|.|TRBJ1-5
TGTGCCAGCAGTTTAGTAGGGGGGGACTCGGGCAATCAGCCCCAGCATTTT
CASSLVGGDSGNQPQHF